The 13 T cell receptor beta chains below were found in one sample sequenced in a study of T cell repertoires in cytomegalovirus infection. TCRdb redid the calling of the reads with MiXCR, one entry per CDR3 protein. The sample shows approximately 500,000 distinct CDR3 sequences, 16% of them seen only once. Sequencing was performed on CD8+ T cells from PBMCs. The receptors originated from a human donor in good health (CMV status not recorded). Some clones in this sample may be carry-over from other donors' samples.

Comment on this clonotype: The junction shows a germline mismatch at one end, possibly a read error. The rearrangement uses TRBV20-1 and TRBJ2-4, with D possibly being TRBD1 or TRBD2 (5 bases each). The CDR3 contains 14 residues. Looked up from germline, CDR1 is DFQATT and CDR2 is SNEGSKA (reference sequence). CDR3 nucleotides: TGCAGTGCCAAGGACACGCTAGCCAAAAACATTCAGTGCTTC. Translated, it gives CSAKDTLAKNIQCF.

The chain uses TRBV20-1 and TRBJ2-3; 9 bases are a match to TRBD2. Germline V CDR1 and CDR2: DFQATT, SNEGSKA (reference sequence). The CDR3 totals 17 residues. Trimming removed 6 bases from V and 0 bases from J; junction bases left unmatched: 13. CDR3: CSASGMRGGPSTDTQYF. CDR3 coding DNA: TGCAGTGCGAGTGGTATGCGGGGGGGGCCTAGCACAGATACGCAGTATTTT.

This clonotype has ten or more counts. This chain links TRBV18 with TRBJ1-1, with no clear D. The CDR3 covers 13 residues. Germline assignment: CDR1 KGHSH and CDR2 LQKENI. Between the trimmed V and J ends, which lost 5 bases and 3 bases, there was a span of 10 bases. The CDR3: CASSYDSYTEAFF. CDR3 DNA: TGTGCCAGCTCATATGACTCATACACTGAAGCTTTCTTT.

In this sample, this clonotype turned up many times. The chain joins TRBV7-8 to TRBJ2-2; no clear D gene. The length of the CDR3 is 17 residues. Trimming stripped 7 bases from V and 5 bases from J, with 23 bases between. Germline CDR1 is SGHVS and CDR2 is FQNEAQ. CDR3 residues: CASTSSSSSRVTGELFF. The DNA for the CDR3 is TGTGCCAGCACCTCCTCGTCGTCCTCTAGAGTGACCGGGGAGCTGTTTTTT.

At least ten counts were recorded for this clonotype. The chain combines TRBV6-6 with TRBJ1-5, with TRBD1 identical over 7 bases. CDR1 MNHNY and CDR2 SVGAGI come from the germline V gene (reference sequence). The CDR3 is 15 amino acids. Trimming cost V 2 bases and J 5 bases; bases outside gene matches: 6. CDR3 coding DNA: TGTGCCAGCAGTTACCTACAGGGGTTGGATCAGCCCCAGCATTTT. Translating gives CASSYLQGLDQPQHF.

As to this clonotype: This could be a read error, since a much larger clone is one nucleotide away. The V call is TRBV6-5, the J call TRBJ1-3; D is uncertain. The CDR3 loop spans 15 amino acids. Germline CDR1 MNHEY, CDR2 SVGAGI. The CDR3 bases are TGTGACAGCAGTCCTGACATCAGCTCTGGAAACACCATATATTTT. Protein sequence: CDSSPDISSGNTIYF.

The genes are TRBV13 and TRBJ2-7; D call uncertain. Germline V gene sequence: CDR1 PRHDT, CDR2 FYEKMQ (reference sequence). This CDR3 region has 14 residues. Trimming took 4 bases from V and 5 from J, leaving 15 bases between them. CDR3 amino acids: CASSSAGFDNEQYF. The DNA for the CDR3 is TGTGCCAGCAGCTCAGCCGGGTTTGATAACGAGCAGTACTTC.

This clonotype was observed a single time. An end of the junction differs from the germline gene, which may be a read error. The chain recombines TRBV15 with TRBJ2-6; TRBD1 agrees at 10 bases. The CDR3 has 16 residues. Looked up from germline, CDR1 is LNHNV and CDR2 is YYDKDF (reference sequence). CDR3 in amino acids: CATTGTGVVGDNVLTF. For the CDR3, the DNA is TGTGCCACCACAGGGACAGGGGTGGTTGGGGACAACGTCCTGACTTTC.

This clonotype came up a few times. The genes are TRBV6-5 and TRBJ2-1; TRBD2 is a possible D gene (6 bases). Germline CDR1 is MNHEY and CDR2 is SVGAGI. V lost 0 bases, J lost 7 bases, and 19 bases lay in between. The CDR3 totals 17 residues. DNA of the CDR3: TGTGCCAGCAGTTACTCTAGCGGACTTGGGGGTGGGAATGAGCAGTTCTTC. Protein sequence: CASSYSSGLGGGNEQFF.

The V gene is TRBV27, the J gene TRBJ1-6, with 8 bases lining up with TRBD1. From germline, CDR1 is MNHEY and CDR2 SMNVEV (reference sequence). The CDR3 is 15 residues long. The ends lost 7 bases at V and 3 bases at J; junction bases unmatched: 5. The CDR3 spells CASTSDRDYNSPLHF. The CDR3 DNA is TGTGCCAGCACTTCGGACAGGGACTATAATTCACCCCTCCACTTT.

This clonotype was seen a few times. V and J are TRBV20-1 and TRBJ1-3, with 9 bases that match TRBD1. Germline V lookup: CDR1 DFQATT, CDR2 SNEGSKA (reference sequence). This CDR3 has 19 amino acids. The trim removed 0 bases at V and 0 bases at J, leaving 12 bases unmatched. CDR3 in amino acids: CSARDRGQGDGGSGNTIYF. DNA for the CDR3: TGCAGTGCTAGAGATAGGGGACAGGGAGACGGGGGCTCTGGAAACACCATATATTTT.

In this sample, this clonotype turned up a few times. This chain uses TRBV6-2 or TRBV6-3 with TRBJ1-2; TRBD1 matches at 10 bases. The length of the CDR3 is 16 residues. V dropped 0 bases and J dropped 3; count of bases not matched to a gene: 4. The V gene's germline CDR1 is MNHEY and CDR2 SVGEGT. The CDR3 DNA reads TGTGCCAGCAGTTACTCGAAGGACAGGGGGGACTATGGCTACACCTTC. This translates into CASSYSKDRGDYGYTF.

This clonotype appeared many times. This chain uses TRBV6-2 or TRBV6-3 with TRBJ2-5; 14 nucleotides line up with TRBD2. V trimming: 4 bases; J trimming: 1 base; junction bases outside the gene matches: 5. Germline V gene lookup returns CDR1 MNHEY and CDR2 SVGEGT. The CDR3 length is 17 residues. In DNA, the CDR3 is TGTGCCAGCAGTTCCCTCGGGACTAGCGGGAGCCAAGAGACCCAGTACTTC. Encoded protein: CASSSLGTSGSQETQYF.